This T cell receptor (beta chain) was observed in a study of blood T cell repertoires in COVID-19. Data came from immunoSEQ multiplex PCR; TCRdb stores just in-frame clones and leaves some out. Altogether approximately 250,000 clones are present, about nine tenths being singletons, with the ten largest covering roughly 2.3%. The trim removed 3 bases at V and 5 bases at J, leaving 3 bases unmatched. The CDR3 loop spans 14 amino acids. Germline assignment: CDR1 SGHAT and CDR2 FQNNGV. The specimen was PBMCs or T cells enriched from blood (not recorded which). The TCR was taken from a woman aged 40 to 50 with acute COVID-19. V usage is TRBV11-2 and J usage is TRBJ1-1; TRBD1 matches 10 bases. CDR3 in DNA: TGTGCCAGCAGCTTGCTGGGACAGGGGACTGAAGCTTTCTTT. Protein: CASSLLGQGTEAFF.